These 29 T cell receptor beta chains originate from one sample sequenced in a study of shared clonotypes between healthy human individuals. Clones were sequenced by immunoSEQ multiplex PCR, and TCRdb holds only the in-frame ones, with some missing. The sample has approximately 740,000 clones, around 74% seen once. The material sequenced was memory CD4+ T cells sorted from blood. Subset meaning: CD45RA-negative fraction. The receptor source for this set is a woman aged 25 to 39 in good health.

Here the CDR3 reads CASSQPARAFHEQFF. CDR3 in DNA: TGCGCCAGCAGCCAACCCGCGAGGGCTTTCCATGAGCAGTTCTTC. The chain carries TRBV4-1 and TRBJ2-1; possibly TRBD2 for D (5 bases). V was clipped by 2 bases and J by 8 bases, with 16 bases between them. Germline CDR1 MGHRA, CDR2 YSYEKL. The CDR3 loop spans 15 amino acids.

With regard to this clone: At one end, the junction sequence differs from germline, possibly due to a read error. The J gene is TRBJ2-1, the V gene TRBV2; D is unresolved. The CDR3 is 14 amino acids. The germline CDR1 and CDR2 sequences are SNHLY and FYNNEI. In DNA form, the CDR3 reads TGTGCCAGCAGTGAAGCAGCAGTTGGAACCCACCAGCTCTTC. Encoded protein: CASSEAAVGTHQLF.

The V gene is TRBV7-2, the J gene TRBJ2-1; 11 bases are shared with TRBD2. The CDR3 is 15 residues long. CDR1 and CDR2 (germline): SGHTA, FQGNSA. With 1 base clipped from V and 9 bases from J, the junction kept 5 bases outside the gene matches. This chain's CDR3 is CASSLGVAGGREQFF. The DNA for the CDR3 is TGTGCCAGCAGCTTAGGGGTAGCGGGAGGGCGTGAGCAGTTCTTC. Complete variable domain (other parts from reference TRBV7-2 and TRBJ2-1): GAGVSQSPSNKVTEKGKDVELRCDPISGHTALYWYRQSLGQGLEFLIYFQGNSAPDKSGLPSDRFSAERTGGSVSTLTIQRTQQEDSAVYLCASSLGVAGGREQFFGPGTRLTVL.

The chain is built from TRBV28 and TRBJ2-7; D possibly corresponds to TRBD1 (5 bases). V lost 7 bases and J 3 bases, leaving 19 bases between the germline ends. The CDR3 has 15 amino acids. Germline V gene sequence: CDR1 MDHEN, CDR2 SYDVKM. DNA of the CDR3: TGTGCCAGCACGTCCCAGGGCGCCCCCTTCTACGAGCAGTACTTC. Translation gives CASTSQGAPFYEQYF.

This clone turned up a few times. This chain joins TRBV27 and TRBJ1-1; maybe TRBD1 (5 bases). The CDR3 length is 15 residues. Per the germline V gene, CDR1 is MNHEY and CDR2 is SMNVEV (reference sequence). The V gene lost 0 bases and the J gene lost 4 bases, with 12 bases spanning the gap. The CDR3 DNA reads as TGTGCCAGCAGTTTATCCGGCAGGGAGGCCACTGAAGCTTTCTTT. Protein sequence: CASSLSGREATEAFF.

This sequence joins TRBV10-2 and TRBJ1-5; D unclear. Between the trimmed V and J ends, which lost 1 base and 1 base, there was a span of 8 bases. The CDR3 is made up of 15 amino acids. Germline-derived CDR1 and CDR2 are WSHSY and SAAADI. The CDR3 nucleotides are TGCGCCAGCAGTGAGTGGGGTTCGAGCAATCAGCCCCAGCATTTT. Translated, it gives CASSEWGSSNQPQHF.

This clone was recorded at least ten times. V and J are TRBV6-5 and TRBJ1-2, with unresolved D. Trimming took 5 bases from V and 8 from J, leaving 18 bases between them. This CDR3 spans 14 amino acids. CDR1 and CDR2 (germline): MNHEY, SVGAGI. CDR3: CASSSPGGTRGYTF. CDR3 nucleotide sequence: TGTGCCAGCAGTAGCCCAGGTGGAACTCGAGGCTACACCTTC.

Only one count was recorded for this clone. The chain uses TRBV5-1 and TRBJ2-3, with no clear D. The germline CDR1 and CDR2 sequences are SGHRS and YFSETQ. This CDR3 region has 13 residues. V gave up 4 bases and J gave up 4 bases, with 10 bases separating them. CDR3 coding DNA: TGCGCCAGCAGCCCCCCCGGCGCAGATACGCAGTATTTT. Translation: CASSPPGADTQYF.

The chain joins TRBV19 to TRBJ2-7, with 12 positions matching TRBD2. V was clipped by 5 bases and J by 3 bases; unmatched bases: 5. CDR3 size: 15 residues. From germline, CDR1 is LNHDA and CDR2 SQIVND (reference sequence). The CDR3 spells CASSGGLAGRYEQYF. The CDR3 DNA sequence: TGTGCCAGTAGTGGGGGACTAGCGGGCCGCTACGAGCAGTACTTC.

This clone was recorded once. The chain's CDR3 is CASSLGNREVQPQHF. The DNA of the CDR3 is TGTGCCAGCAGCTTAGGTAACAGGGAGGTTCAGCCCCAGCATTTT. This chain joins TRBV7-9 and TRBJ1-5; D may be TRBD1 (6 bases). The CDR3 extends over 15 amino acids. V dropped 1 base and J dropped 6 bases, with 13 bases sitting between them. Germline V gives CDR1 SEHNR, CDR2 FQNEAQ (reference sequence).

The J gene is TRBJ2-7, the V gene TRBV19; TRBD2 might be the D (6 bases). Germline CDR1 and CDR2: LNHDA and SQIVND (reference sequence). This CDR3 comprises 15 residues. Trimming left V 5 bases short and J 0 bases short, with 14 bases between. The CDR3 DNA reads TGTGCCAGTAGTCCCGGGGACTTCCGCTCCTACGAGCAGTACTTC. It specifies CASSPGDFRSYEQYF.

The V gene is TRBV29-1, the J gene TRBJ2-3; TRBD2 matches at 11 bases. This CDR3 region has 16 residues. Germline-derived CDR1 and CDR2 are SQVTM and ANQGSEA. The V and J ends lost 5 bases and 2 bases, in that order; junction bases with no gene match: 9. The CDR3 protein is CSVFSGLAVTTDTQYF. CDR3 nucleotides: TGCAGCGTTTTTTCGGGACTAGCGGTTACCACAGATACGCAGTATTTT.

The rearrangement joins TRBV15 to TRBJ2-7; 15 bases align to TRBD2. Germline V gene data show CDR1 as LNHNV and CDR2 as YYDKDF (reference sequence). The CDR3 sequence is 19 residues long. The V and J ends lost 0 bases and 6 bases, in that order; junction bases with no gene match: 12. The CDR3 DNA sequence: TGTGCCACCAGCAGAGATTTCGGACTAGCGGGAGGGCCGGGCTTCGAGCAGTACTTC. It specifies CATSRDFGLAGGPGFEQYF.

This clone was counted once. This chain connects TRBV28 to TRBJ2-1; a weak D match, TRBD2 (6 bases). The ends were cut back, 5 bases at V and 3 bases at J, with 17 bases in the middle. CDR3 size: 16 residues. CDR1 and CDR2 from the germline V gene are MDHEN and SYDVKM. Written as DNA, the CDR3 is TGTGCCAGCAGTGTTTTGGGAGCGGGCGTCTACAATGAGCAGTTCTTC. It specifies CASSVLGAGVYNEQFF.

This clone was seen a few times. The chain combines TRBV18 with TRBJ2-6; 8 nucleotides align to TRBD2. After removal of 1 base from V and 0 bases from J, the junction contained 5 bases not matched to a gene. Per the germline V gene, CDR1 is KGHSH and CDR2 is LQKENI. The CDR3 contains 18 residues. The CDR3 loop reads CASSPLGTSPSGANVLTF. DNA for the CDR3: TGTGCCAGCTCACCACTCGGGACTAGTCCCTCTGGGGCCAACGTCCTGACTTTC.

V and J are TRBV5-8 and TRBJ1-5; tentative D call: TRBD1 (6 bases). The CDR3 runs 15 residues. Looked up from germline, CDR1 is SGHTS and CDR2 is YDEGEE. V was trimmed by 2 bases and J by 5 bases, leaving 14 bases between them. The CDR3 DNA reads as TGTGCCAGCAGCTTCTTTCGGGGGGCCGATCAGCCCCAGCATTTT. Amino acid sequence: CASSFFRGADQPQHF.

DNA of the CDR3: TGTGCCAGCAGCTTATTTAGCGACTCCTACAATGAGCAGTTCTTC. It codes for CASSLFSDSYNEQFF. V gene TRBV11-2 combines with J gene TRBJ2-1; D perhaps matches TRBD2 (5 bases). CDR1 SGHAT and CDR2 FQNNGV come from the germline V gene. V was trimmed by 2 bases and J by 0 bases, leaving 8 bases between them. This CDR3 spans 15 amino acids.

This clone was detected only a few times. The chain couples TRBV19 to TRBJ2-7, with TRBD1 identical over 8 bases. The germline gives CDR1 LNHDA, CDR2 SQIVND (reference sequence). This CDR3 has 15 amino acids. V gave up 5 bases and J gave up 5 bases; unmatched junction bases: 11. In nucleotides, the CDR3 is TGTGCCAGTAGTGTCACAGGGGGATCTTTCCACGAGCAGTACTTC. Protein: CASSVTGGSFHEQYF.

This sequence joins TRBV5-1 and TRBJ1-1; the match to TRBD1 covers 7 bases. CDR3 length: 15 amino acids. V gave up 3 bases and J gave up 1 base; unmatched junction bases: 6. Germline V gene data show CDR1 as SGHRS and CDR2 as YFSETQ. In DNA, the CDR3 is TGCGCCAGCAGCTCGAGACAGGGCTCGAACACTGAAGCTTTCTTT. Its protein product is CASSSRQGSNTEAFF.

The V call is TRBV11-2, the J call TRBJ1-2; D remains unclear. Trimming took 5 bases from V and 7 from J, leaving 20 bases between them. The CDR3 consists of 15 residues. Germline V CDR1 and CDR2: SGHAT, FQNNGV. This CDR3 is CASSRTSGRPGGYTF. DNA of the CDR3: TGTGCCAGCAGCCGGACCTCGGGGAGGCCGGGTGGCTACACCTTC.

This clone was counted only a few times. The J gene is TRBJ2-7, the V gene TRBV7-2; D gene ambiguous. CDR1 and CDR2 (germline): SGHTA, FQGNSA. This CDR3 region has 14 residues. Trimming stripped 0 bases from V and 0 bases from J, with 6 bases between. CDR3 DNA sequence: TGTGCCAGCAGCTTAGCTTCGAGCTCCTACGAGCAGTACTTC. It codes for CASSLASSSYEQYF.

Points on this clone: A much larger clone lies a single base off, so this may be a read error. The rearrangement links TRBV19 to TRBJ1-5, with unresolved D. Germline CDR1 and CDR2: LNHDA and SQIVND (reference sequence). This CDR3 has 13 residues. The V gene lost 4 bases and the J gene lost 2 bases, with 6 bases spanning the gap. CDR3 sequence: CASSRMGNQPQHF. The CDR3, as DNA: TGTGCCAGTAGTAGGATGGGCAATCAGCCCCAGCATTTT.

V is TRBV5-4 and J is TRBJ2-2; D unresolved. The CDR3 loop spans 16 amino acids. The V gene lost 4 bases and the J gene lost 8 bases, with 21 bases spanning the gap. CDR1 is SGHNT and CDR2 is YYREEE in the germline V gene (reference sequence). The CDR3 sequence is CASSTFGLLSFGELFF. CDR3 DNA: TGTGCCAGCAGCACCTTCGGGCTACTATCGTTTGGGGAGCTGTTTTTT. The full variable domain, with the rest looked up from reference TRBV5-4 and TRBJ2-2, is ETGVTQSPTHLIKTRGQQVTLRCSSQSGHNTVSWYQQALGQGPQFIFQYYREEENGRGNFPPRFSGLQFPNYSSELNVNALELDDSALYLCASSTFGLLSFGELFFGEGSRLTVL.

The chain recombines TRBV29-1 with TRBJ2-5; D may be TRBD2 (6 bases). The V gene lost 7 bases and the J gene lost 4 bases, with 13 bases spanning the gap. The CDR3 extends over 12 amino acids. Germline V lookup: CDR1 SQVTM, CDR2 ANQGSEA. The CDR3 region has the DNA TGCAGCGCAATTAAGGAGGGAGAGACCCAGTACTTC. Translating it yields CSAIKEGETQYF. Looking up the rest from reference TRBV29-1 and TRBJ2-5 gives the full variable domain: SAVISQKPSRDICQRGTSLTIQCQVDSQVTMMFWYRQQPGQSLTLIATANQGSEATYESGFVIDKFPISRPNLTFSTLTVSNMSPEDSSIYLCSAIKEGETQYFGPGTRLLVL.

The chain is built from TRBV7-9 and TRBJ2-2; TRBD2 matches at 8 bases. Germline V CDR1 and CDR2: SEHNR, FQNEAQ (reference sequence). V lost 5 bases, J lost 11 bases, and 7 bases stayed unmatched. The CDR3 totals 13 residues. The CDR3 region has the DNA TGTGCCAGCAGCCAGACTAGCGTGGGTGAGCTGTTTTTT. Translation: CASSQTSVGELFF.

This rearrangement joins TRBV28 to TRBJ1-5; D is unclear. The V gene's germline CDR1 is MDHEN and CDR2 SYDVKM. The germline V and J ends were trimmed by 6 bases and 0 bases, with 12 bases remaining between them. This CDR3 has 15 residues. The CDR3 nucleotides are TGTGCCAGCAGCCCCCGAGGACCTAGCAATCAGCCCCAGCATTTT. The encoded protein is CASSPRGPSNQPQHF.

The chain is built from TRBV6-6 and TRBJ2-5; D is uncertain. The J call may be faulty, since TRBJ2-7 better matches the DNA end. Germline CDR1 and CDR2: MNHNY and SVGAGI (reference sequence). CDR3 length: 11 residues. Written as DNA, the CDR3 is TGTGCCAGCAGTTACGTAAACGAGCAGTACTTC. It is translated as CASSYVNEQYF.

The chain employs TRBV20-1 and TRBJ2-7; D uncertain. Between the trimmed V and J ends, which lost 7 bases and 5 bases, there was a span of 9 bases. The CDR3 consists of 10 residues. Germline CDR1 is DFQATT and CDR2 is SNEGSKA (reference sequence). The CDR3 nucleotides are TGCAGTGGTGTGGGAAACGAGCAGTACTTC. Its protein product is CSGVGNEQYF.

The J gene is TRBJ2-7, the V gene TRBV5-1, with 8 positions matching TRBD1. Germline V gene lookup returns CDR1 SGHRS and CDR2 YFSETQ. The CDR3 has 15 residues. The ends lost 5 bases at V and 0 bases at J; junction bases unmatched: 7. The CDR3 nucleotides are TGCGCCAGCAGTTGGGACAGGCTCAGCTCCTACGAGCAGTACTTC. Translating gives CASSWDRLSSYEQYF.